These T cell receptor beta chains were read from a single sample in a study of T cell changes during pregnancy in multiple sclerosis. Assay used: immunoSEQ multiplex PCR; TCRdb lists only in-frame clones, some missing. The table has 100,000 to 130,000 clones, less than 95% seen once; the top ten hold more than 0.65%. This specimen consisted of peripheral blood, obtained in the third trimester of pregnancy. The receptors were sampled from a female donor in good health, enrolled as a control in a pregnancy study. The CDR3 runs from the conserved cysteine through the conserved F or W. A D gene is named only where the DNA matches it firmly. Not every row has a clone size; where given, it reads once, few, many or a size class.

>TRBJ1-5|TRBV6-6|.|.
TGTGCCAGCAGTTACTTAGGACAGTATAGCAATCAGCCCCAGCATTTT
CASSYLGQYSNQPQHF
>TRBJ2-2|TRBV5-4|.|.
TGTGCCAGCAGCTTGGGGGGCAAAGCCGACACCGGGGAGCTGTTTTTT
CASSLGGKADTGELFF
>TRBJ1-2|TRBV5-1|.|.
TGCGCCAGCAGCTTGGGGCAGAACTATGGCTACACCTTC
CASSLGQNYGYTF
>TRBJ1-3|TRBV27|.|.
TGTGCCAGCAGTTCCGGGGACTCTGGAAACACCATATATTTT
CASSSGDSGNTIYF
>TRBJ1-1|TRBV5-8|.|.
TGTGCCAGCAGCTTGTTCTCGAACGGGAACACTGAAGCTTTCTTT
CASSLFSNGNTEAFF
>TRBJ1-6|TRBV5-6|.|.
TGTGCCAGCAGCCGCAGGACAGACCGCTGGCGGGATAATTCACCCCTCCACTTT
CASSRRTDRWRDNSPLHF
>TRBJ1-4|TRBV30|.|.
TGTGCCTGGCTGAGGATGACGGATGAAAAACTGTTTTTT
CAWLRMTDEKLFF
>TRBJ2-3|TRBV5-8|.|.
TGTGCCAGCAGCAGCGGACAGTCCCCTAGCACAGATACGCAGTATTTT
CASSSGQSPSTDTQYF
>TRBJ2-5|TRBV5-6|TRBD2|.
TGTGCCAGCAGCTTAGGACTAGCGGGGGGGGGACCCCAGTACTTC
CASSLGLAGGGPQYF
>TRBJ1-2|TRBV19|.|.
TGTGCCAGTACCACCTTGGGCGGGACCGGAAGGGATGGCTACACCTTC
CASTTLGGTGRDGYTF
>TRBJ2-1|TRBV7-2|TRBD2|.
TGTGCCAGCAGCTTGGGACTAAGTTATAATGAGCAGTTCTTC
CASSLGLSYNEQFF
>TRBJ2-5|TRBV5-5|TRBD2|.
TGTGCCAGCAGCCTTGGGCTAGCGGGGGGTCTGTTTTCTGTGGAGACCCAGTACTTC
CASSLGLAGGLFSVETQYF
>TRBJ1-4|TRBV11-2|.|.
TGTGCCAGCAGCTGGGGCCCCTCTAATGAAAAACTGTTTTTT
CASSWGPSNEKLFF
>TRBJ1-1|TRBV7-9|TRBD1|.
TGTGCCAGCAGCCTGGGGACAGGGTCGGACACTGAAGCTTTCTTT
CASSLGTGSDTEAFF
>TRBJ2-2|TRBV2|TRBD1|once
TGTGCCAGCACTAGACAGGGGGGGATTGGCGGGGAGCTGTTTTTT
CASTRQGGIGGELFF
>TRBJ2-1|TRBV20-1|.|.
TGCAGTGCTAGGGCGGGTGATGAGCAGTTCTTC
CSARAGDEQFF